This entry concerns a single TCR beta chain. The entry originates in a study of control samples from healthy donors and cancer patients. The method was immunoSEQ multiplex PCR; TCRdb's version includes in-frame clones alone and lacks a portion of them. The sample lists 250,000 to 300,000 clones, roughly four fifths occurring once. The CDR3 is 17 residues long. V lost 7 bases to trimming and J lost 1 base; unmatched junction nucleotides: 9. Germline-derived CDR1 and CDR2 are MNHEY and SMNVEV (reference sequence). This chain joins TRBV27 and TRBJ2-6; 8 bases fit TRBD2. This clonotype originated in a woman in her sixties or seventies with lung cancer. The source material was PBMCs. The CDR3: CASTPGRGRSGANVLTF. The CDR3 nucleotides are TGTGCCAGCACCCCCGGGAGGGGGAGGTCTGGGGCCAACGTCCTGACTTTC.